This TCR beta chain was sequenced during a study of blood T cell repertoires in COVID-19. The wider study: The samples span acute and convalescent COVID-19 from the United States, Italy and Spain. The analysed material was cDNA or gDNA that came from T cells, B-cell-depleted T cells, or PBMCs.

Trimming removed 5 bases from V and 3 bases from J; junction bases left unmatched: 4. This CDR3 has 16 amino acids. Germline values: CDR1 SGHAT, CDR2 FQDESV (reference sequence). In the original processing: It was from reference gene primer amplification that nucleated cell counts were estimated. TCRdb keeps only in-frame clones here, not all; method: immunoSEQ multiplex PCR. V, J and clone size are taken as reported in that table, and D and trimming were inferred from the DNA itself. The sample includes about 200,000 clones, 94% of them seen just once. The specimen was peripheral blood. The J gene is TRBJ2-3, the V gene TRBV11-1; the match to TRBD2 covers 14 bases. This clonotype was obtained from a man in his thirties or forties with COVID-19, enrolled during active disease. CDR3 loop: CASSAGLAGVTDTQYF. For the CDR3, the DNA is TGTGCCAGCAGCGCGGGACTAGCGGGGGTAACAGATACGCAGTATTTT.